This passage covers 30 T cell receptor beta chains from one sample sequenced in a study of T cells in Graves' hyperthyroidism and ophthalmopathy. Amplified TCR beta CDR3 regions derived from RNA transcripts. First-round RT-PCR of the TCR CDR3 relied on the HTBI primer set. TCRdb passed the multiplex PCR reads through MiXCR, listing each CDR3 protein once. Of 300,000 to 450,000 distinct CDR3 sequences in the sample, around 18% were seen once. The sequenced sample was blood. Source of these receptors: a man younger than 35 with Graves' ophthalmopathy.

This clonotype turned up a few times. The chain uses TRBV19 and TRBJ1-1; TRBD1 is a possible D gene (5 bases). CDR1 is LNHDA and CDR2 is SQIVND in the germline V gene (reference sequence). The CDR3 spans 15 residues. The V and J ends lost 7 bases and 2 bases respectively, with 17 bases between them. CDR3 DNA: TGTGCCAGTACCCCCCGAGGTGGGGGAAACACTGAAGCTTTCTTT. It specifies CASTPRGGGNTEAFF.

The sample holds many counts of this clonotype. The chain has TRBV28 and TRBJ1-2; 9 bases align to TRBD1. The CDR3 has 15 residues. V shed 6 bases, J shed 3 bases, and the junction held 8 bases outside the gene matches. In germline, CDR1 is MDHEN, CDR2 SYDVKM. Written as DNA, the CDR3 is TGTGCCAGCAGAACTCTGGGACAGGGCGACTATGGCTACACCTTC. Amino acid sequence: CASRTLGQGDYGYTF.

This clonotype appeared many times. The V and J genes are TRBV27 and TRBJ2-7; 7 positions agree with TRBD2. V was clipped by 0 bases and J by 2 bases; unmatched bases: 7. CDR1 is MNHEY, CDR2 SMNVEV, per germline (reference sequence). The CDR3 sequence is 16 residues long. The CDR3 loop is CASSLSWDYRPYEQYF. The CDR3 nucleotides read TGTGCCAGCAGTTTATCTTGGGACTACCGCCCCTACGAGCAGTACTTC.

This clonotype was detected many times. The J gene is TRBJ2-1, the V gene TRBV6-1; 7 bases are shared with TRBD1. The trim removed 7 bases at V and 3 bases at J, leaving 6 bases unmatched. This CDR3 has 14 amino acids. The V gene's germline CDR1 is MNHNS and CDR2 SASEGT. This CDR3 reads CASTPRTGYNEQFF. The CDR3 coding sequence is TGTGCCAGCACGCCAAGGACAGGCTACAATGAGCAGTTCTTC.

This clonotype was seen a few times. V gene TRBV10-3 combines with J gene TRBJ1-4; TRBD1 aligns across 8 bases. Germline V gives CDR1 ENHRY, CDR2 SYGVKD. With V trimmed by 10 bases and J by 0 bases, 10 bases remained unmatched. This CDR3 has 16 residues. The CDR3 sequence is CATWTGKAATNEKLFF. The CDR3 region has the DNA TGTGCCACGTGGACAGGGAAAGCGGCAACTAATGAAAAACTGTTTTTT.

This clonotype was observed many times. This chain uses TRBV7-6 with TRBJ1-1; 12 bases are shared with TRBD1. J lost 3 bases, V lost 4 bases, and 6 bases had no gene match. CDR3 length equals 16 residues. Germline loops: CDR1 SGHVS, CDR2 FNYEAQ. The CDR3 here is CASSWGTGGMDTEAFF. In DNA form, the CDR3 reads TGTGCCAGCAGCTGGGGGACAGGGGGCATGGACACTGAAGCTTTCTTT.

This clonotype occurred a few times. The chain combines TRBV24-1 with TRBJ1-3; D is unclear. The germline V and J ends were trimmed by 4 bases and 0 bases, with 9 bases remaining between them. In germline, CDR1 is KGHDR, CDR2 SFDVKD. This CDR3 region has 15 residues. The CDR3 loop is CATSDRTDSGNTIYF. CDR3 bases: TGTGCCACCAGTGACCGGACGGACTCTGGAAACACCATATATTTT.

The table lists this clonotype with a few counts. Here the CDR3 reads CASSYDVRGSTDTQYF. The CDR3 DNA sequence: TGTGCCAGCAGTTACGATGTCCGGGGGAGCACAGATACGCAGTATTTT. The genes are TRBV6-1 and TRBJ2-3, with a tentative D call TRBD2 (6 bases). The V and J ends lost 5 bases and 0 bases respectively, with 15 bases between them. CDR1 is MNHNS, CDR2 SASEGT, per germline. The CDR3 length is 16 residues.

A word on this clonotype: A much larger clone lies one base from this, so it may be a read error. The CDR3 sequence: CSAIAGGSNEQFF. As DNA, the CDR3 is TGCAGTGCCATAGCGGGGGGGAGCAATGAGCAGTTCTTC. This chain connects TRBV20-1 to TRBJ2-1, with 11 positions matching TRBD2. V shed 6 bases and J 6 bases; nucleotides not matched to a gene: 4. The CDR3 spans 13 residues. Per the germline V gene, CDR1 is DFQATT and CDR2 is SNEGSKA (reference sequence).

In this sample, this clonotype turned up many times. The chain links TRBV11-2 to TRBJ1-5; unclear D gene. This CDR3 contains 14 residues. CDR1 and CDR2 from the germline V gene are SGHAT and FQNNGV. V lost 4 bases to trimming and J lost 10 bases, with 17 bases between them. CDR3 in amino acids: CASSSDGGPRPQHF. The CDR3 coding sequence is TGTGCCAGCAGCTCCGACGGCGGGCCTCGTCCCCAGCATTTT.

The chain's CDR3 is CASSDGLARETQYF. CDR3 DNA sequence: TGCGCCAGCAGTGACGGACTAGCCCGGGAGACCCAGTACTTC. V usage is TRBV10-1 and J usage is TRBJ2-5, with 8 bases identical to TRBD2. The CDR3 spans 14 residues. V gave up 3 bases and J gave up 5 bases; unmatched junction bases: 5. Per the germline V gene, CDR1 is WNHNN and CDR2 is SYGVQD (reference sequence).

This clonotype was recorded at least ten times. The gene calls are TRBV3-1 and TRBJ1-3, with D hard to call. V lost 6 bases to trimming and J lost 2 bases, with 5 bases between them. The germline gives CDR1 LGHDT, CDR2 YNNKEL (reference sequence). The CDR3 has 12 amino acids. CDR3 residues: CASRAAGNTIYF. The CDR3 DNA reads as TGTGCCAGCAGGGCGGCTGGAAACACCATATATTTT. The full variable domain, completed using reference TRBV3-1 and TRBJ1-3, is DTAVSQTPKYLVTQMGNDKSIKCEQNLGHDTMYWYKQDSKKFLKIMFSYNNKELIINETVPNRFSPKSPDKAHLNLHINSLELGDSAVYFCASRAAGNTIYFGEGSWLTVV.

The chain links TRBV7-6 to TRBJ2-5, with D perhaps given as TRBD1 or TRBD2 (5 bases each). Between the trimmed V and J ends, which lost 5 bases and 6 bases, there was a span of 25 bases. The CDR3 length is 17 residues. Germline CDR1 SGHVS, CDR2 FNYEAQ. The CDR3 region is CASSNYRPPGPRQTQYF. CDR3 sequence (DNA): TGTGCCAGCAGCAACTACCGGCCACCGGGACCCCGGCAGACCCAGTACTTC.

At least ten counts were recorded for this clonotype. The V gene is TRBV3-1, the J gene TRBJ1-6, with D tentatively TRBD1 (5 bases). V was pared by 4 bases and J by 10 bases, with 14 bases between. This CDR3 has 14 residues. CDR1 and CDR2 (germline): LGHDT, YNNKEL (reference sequence). CDR3 in amino acids: CASSLGGGGSPLHF. Here the CDR3 DNA reads TGTGCCAGCAGCCTCGGCGGGGGAGGATCACCCCTCCACTTT.

This clonotype has a count of ten or more. The rearrangement links TRBV5-1 to TRBJ1-1; TRBD1 agrees at 7 bases. CDR3 length: 14 amino acids. The junction had 8 bases not matched to a gene; V was cut back by 4 bases and J by 5 bases. Germline values: CDR1 SGHRS, CDR2 YFSETQ. This chain's CDR3 is CASSPGGGGTEAFF. CDR3 DNA: TGCGCCAGCAGCCCCGGAGGGGGCGGTACTGAAGCTTTCTTT. The full variable domain, completed using reference TRBV5-1 and TRBJ1-1, is KAGVTQTPRYLIKTRGQQVTLSCSPISGHRSVSWYQQTPGQGLQFLFEYFSETQRNKGNFPGRFSGRQFSNSRSEMNVSTLELGDSALYLCASSPGGGGTEAFFGQGTRLTVV.

Ten or more counts support this clonotype. The chain recombines TRBV27 with TRBJ2-1; 16 bases agree with TRBD2. The germline V gene has CDR1 MNHEY and CDR2 SMNVEV (reference sequence). There are 15 residues in the CDR3. Trimming removed 5 bases from V and 10 bases from J; junction bases left unmatched: 5. The DNA for the CDR3 is TGTGCCAGCAGTCCGGGACTAGCGGGGGGGCAAGAGCAGTTCTTC. This translates into CASSPGLAGGQEQFF.

This clonotype showed up many times. The chain uses TRBV5-1 and TRBJ2-3; TRBD2 agrees at 8 bases. V gave up 4 bases and J gave up 3 bases; unmatched junction bases: 7. This CDR3 comprises 15 residues. The germline V gene encodes CDR1 SGHRS and CDR2 YFSETQ. CDR3 nucleotide sequence: TGCGCCAGCAGCACGGGGGGGCAAACGACAGATACGCAGTATTTT. Protein sequence: CASSTGGQTTDTQYF.

The V and J genes are TRBV9 and TRBJ1-5; maybe TRBD1 (5 bases). Trimming shortened V by 0 bases and J by 6 bases, and 10 bases separated the two germline ends. The germline V gene has CDR1 SGDLS and CDR2 YYNGEE. The CDR3 has 14 residues. The CDR3 reads CASSVGQGPQPQHF. The CDR3 DNA reads as TGTGCCAGCAGCGTAGGCCAGGGTCCTCAGCCCCAGCATTTT.

There are many counts of this clonotype. The chain joins TRBV28 to TRBJ1-3; 10 bases match TRBD1. The J segment lost 7 bases and the V segment lost 6 bases, leaving 3 bases of the junction unmatched. The germline CDR1 and CDR2 sequences are MDHEN and SYDVKM. CDR3 length equals 13 residues. CDR3 nucleotides: TGTGCCAGCAGAGACAGGGGGCGGAACACCATATATTTT. Its protein product is CASRDRGRNTIYF.

This clonotype showed up many times. The gene calls are TRBV3-1 and TRBJ2-3; D gene ambiguous. Germline CDR1 reads LGHDT; CDR2 reads YNNKEL (reference sequence). The V end was cut by 3 bases, the J end by 11 bases, with 15 bases between. The CDR3 runs to 13 residues. DNA for the CDR3: TGTGCCAGCAGCCACCCCTCCCTGCTAGGGCAGTATTTT. This codes for CASSHPSLLGQYF.

This clonotype came up many times. The chain combines TRBV20-1 with TRBJ2-1; the D gene is possibly TRBD2 (6 bases). The CDR3 consists of 14 residues. The germline V gene encodes CDR1 DFQATT and CDR2 SNEGSKA (reference sequence). Trimming stripped 4 bases from V and 6 bases from J, with 16 bases between. Here the CDR3 DNA reads TGCAGTGCTATGGCGGGGACGCTTTCCAATGAGCAGTTCTTC. Its translation: CSAMAGTLSNEQFF.

A word on this clonotype: A junction boundary mismatches the germline segment, possibly from a read error. V gene TRBV12-3 or TRBV12-4 combines with J gene TRBJ2-7, with 11 bases lining up with TRBD2. CDR3 length: 13 amino acids. This CDR3 reads CASSHGLAGGRDF. As DNA, the CDR3 is TGTGCCAGCAGCCACGGACTAGCGGGTGGACGGGACTTC.

This clonotype was observed at least ten times. The chain carries TRBV3-1 and TRBJ2-1; 8 bases are shared with TRBD2. The CDR3 spans 17 residues. The germline CDR1 and CDR2 sequences are LGHDT and YNNKEL (reference sequence). Trimming at V came to 3 bases and at J to 3 bases, leaving 10 bases not matched to a gene. This CDR3 is CASSHWEAGDLYNEQFF. Written as DNA, the CDR3 is TGTGCCAGCAGCCACTGGGAAGCGGGGGACCTCTACAATGAGCAGTTCTTC.

This clonotype was detected many times. The V and J genes are TRBV14 and TRBJ2-1; D may correspond to TRBD1 or TRBD2 (8 bases each). CDR3 size: 15 residues. V lost 4 bases to trimming and J lost 6 bases, with 16 bases between them. In germline, CDR1 is SGHDN, CDR2 FVKESK. The DNA for the CDR3 is TGTGCCAGCAGCCCAATAGCGGGGACAGGCAATGAGCAGTTCTTC. It is translated as CASSPIAGTGNEQFF.

Many counts were recorded for this clonotype. The CDR3 loop reads CASKMRGQGYGYTF. Written as DNA, the CDR3 is TGTGCCAGCAAAATGAGGGGGCAAGGGTATGGCTACACCTTC. The J gene is TRBJ1-2, the V gene TRBV28, with TRBD1 matching 7 bases. The CDR3 runs to 14 residues. With 7 bases clipped from V and 5 bases from J, the junction kept 10 bases outside the gene matches. Germline V lookup: CDR1 MDHEN, CDR2 SYDVKM.

The chain employs TRBV7-9 and TRBJ2-7; D remains ambiguous. Per germline, CDR1 SEHNR and CDR2 FQNEAQ (reference sequence). The V end lost 5 bases, the J end lost 3 bases, and 11 bases lay between the germline ends. CDR3 length: 13 residues. The CDR3 region has the DNA TGTGCCAGCAGCCCCCCCAGGCGCTACGAGCAGTACTTC. It translates to CASSPPRRYEQYF.

The table lists this clonotype with many counts. The chain employs TRBV2 and TRBJ1-1, with 12 bases aligning to TRBD1. The CDR3 runs to 13 residues. CDR1 is SNHLY and CDR2 is FYNNEI in the germline V gene. The junction had 2 bases not matched to a gene; V was cut back by 5 bases and J by 7 bases. CDR3 bases: TGTGCCAGCAGTTGGGACAGGGGGCTTGAAGCTTTCTTT. Residues: CASSWDRGLEAFF.

This clonotype was observed a few times. J is TRBJ1-1 and V is TRBV29-1; D unresolved. Germline CDR1 is SQVTM and CDR2 is ANQGSEA. The V end was cut by 5 bases, the J end by 0 bases, with 16 bases between. CDR3 length: 15 amino acids. The CDR3 DNA reads as TGCAGCGTTACCACCTTAACAGAGGTGAACACTGAAGCTTTCTTT. Encoded protein: CSVTTLTEVNTEAFF.

This clonotype came up many times. The CDR3 loop is CASSSNQGFTEAFF. The CDR3 DNA reads as TGTGCCAGCAGCTCCAATCAGGGATTCACTGAAGCTTTCTTT. The gene calls are TRBV12-3 or TRBV12-4 and TRBJ1-1; tentatively, D is TRBD1 (5 bases). CDR3 size: 14 residues. With 6 bases removed from V and 4 bases from J, the gap between germline ends came to 15 bases.

This clonotype was seen ten or more times. The chain has TRBV6-1 and TRBJ1-5; no definite D call. Deletions cut 1 base from V and 10 bases from J, with 11 bases between. Germline assignment: CDR1 MNHNS and CDR2 SASEGT. The length of the CDR3 is 13 residues. The CDR3: CASSEGEWDPQHF. As DNA, the CDR3 is TGTGCCAGCAGTGAAGGGGAGTGGGATCCCCAGCATTTT.